Listed below are T cell receptor beta chains from one sample, sequenced in a study of CD8 T cells in Susac syndrome. TCRdb reanalysed the immunoSEQ multiplex PCR reads using MiXCR and keeps one entry per CDR3 protein. The table shows 180,000 or so distinct CDR3 sequences, with nearly 95% occurring only once. The sample comprised CD4+ T cells from PBMCs. All receptors come from a human donor with multiple sclerosis. CDR3s include the opening cysteine and the closing phenylalanine or tryptophan. The order of the fields is clone size, D gene, J gene, V gene, CDR3 protein, CDR3 DNA. The D gene is left open where the match is weak. Only some rows state a clone size, as once, few, many or a class for expanded clones.

clone size: once; D gene: .; J gene: TRBJ1-6; V gene: TRBV4-1; CDR3 protein: CASSQGGPDNSPLHF; CDR3 DNA: TGCGCCAGCAGCCAGGGAGGGCCGGATAATTCACCCCTCCACTTT
clone size: .; D gene: TRBD2; J gene: TRBJ2-5; V gene: TRBV20-1; CDR3 protein: CSARESSGFQETQYF; CDR3 DNA: TGCAGTGCTAGAGAGAGTAGCGGGTTCCAAGAGACCCAGTACTTC
clone size: .; D gene: .; J gene: TRBJ2-3; V gene: TRBV30; CDR3 protein: CAWSSTTDTQYF; CDR3 DNA: TGTGCCTGGAGTTCAACCACAGATACGCAGTATTTT
clone size: .; D gene: .; J gene: TRBJ1-5; V gene: TRBV3-1; CDR3 protein: CASSQQAGGNQPQHF; CDR3 DNA: TGTGCCAGCAGCCAACAAGCTGGGGGCAATCAGCCCCAGCATTTT
clone size: .; D gene: .; J gene: TRBJ2-3; V gene: TRBV3-1; CDR3 protein: CASSQEPSTDTQYF; CDR3 DNA: TGTGCCAGCAGCCAAGAGCCGAGCACAGATACGCAGTATTTT
clone size: .; D gene: .; J gene: TRBJ1-2; V gene: TRBV12-3/TRBV12-4; CDR3 protein: CASSSSAGGYTF; CDR3 DNA: TGTGCCAGCAGTTCTTCCGCGGGCGGCTACACCTTC
clone size: .; D gene: TRBD1; J gene: TRBJ1-4; V gene: TRBV20-1; CDR3 protein: CSAYDRGEKLFF; CDR3 DNA: TGCAGTGCCTACGACAGGGGCGAAAAACTGTTTTTT
clone size: .; D gene: .; J gene: TRBJ1-1; V gene: TRBV5-1; CDR3 protein: CASSLEGTTEAFF; CDR3 DNA: TGCGCCAGCAGCTTGGAGGGGACGACTGAAGCTTTCTTT
clone size: .; D gene: .; J gene: TRBJ2-1; V gene: TRBV15; CDR3 protein: CATSRGLVDEQFF; CDR3 DNA: TGTGCCACCAGCAGAGGACTAGTCGATGAGCAGTTCTTC
clone size: .; D gene: TRBD1; J gene: TRBJ2-3; V gene: TRBV19; CDR3 protein: CASSVLPGQGGDTQYF; CDR3 DNA: TGTGCCAGTAGTGTCCTACCGGGACAGGGAGGAGATACGCAGTATTTT
clone size: .; D gene: .; J gene: TRBJ2-7; V gene: TRBV10-3; CDR3 protein: CAISGPYEQYF; CDR3 DNA: TGTGCCATCAGTGGACCATACGAGCAGTACTTC
clone size: .; D gene: TRBD1; J gene: TRBJ2-7; V gene: TRBV5-1; CDR3 protein: CASSPGQSSEQYF; CDR3 DNA: TGCGCCAGCAGCCCGGGACAGTCGAGCGAGCAGTACTTC
clone size: .; D gene: .; J gene: TRBJ2-7; V gene: TRBV12-3/TRBV12-4; CDR3 protein: CASSYISGPTYEQYF; CDR3 DNA: TGTGCCAGCAGTTACATTAGCGGACCTACCTACGAGCAGTACTTC
clone size: .; D gene: .; J gene: TRBJ2-7; V gene: TRBV18; CDR3 protein: CASRQRPSYEQYF; CDR3 DNA: TGTGCCAGTCGACAGAGGCCTTCCTACGAGCAGTACTTC
clone size: once; D gene: .; J gene: TRBJ2-2; V gene: TRBV5-1; CDR3 protein: CASSLLASPRAGELFF; CDR3 DNA: TGCGCCAGCAGCTTGTTGGCCAGTCCGAGGGCCGGGGAGCTGTTTTTT
clone size: .; D gene: TRBD1; J gene: TRBJ2-2; V gene: TRBV6-1; CDR3 protein: CASTSTGTGDATGELFF; CDR3 DNA: TGTGCCAGCACCTCAACCGGGACAGGGGACGCCACCGGGGAGCTGTTTTTT
clone size: .; D gene: TRBD1; J gene: TRBJ1-3; V gene: TRBV5-6; CDR3 protein: CASTLTGGYGNTIYF; CDR3 DNA: TGTGCCAGCACCTTGACAGGGGGATATGGAAACACCATATATTTT
clone size: .; D gene: .; J gene: TRBJ2-5; V gene: TRBV29-1; CDR3 protein: CSVEGRVQETQYF; CDR3 DNA: TGCAGCGTTGAAGGCCGGGTTCAAGAGACCCAGTACTTC
clone size: .; D gene: .; J gene: TRBJ2-1; V gene: TRBV9; CDR3 protein: CASSVLPTGNEQFF; CDR3 DNA: TGTGCCAGCAGCGTCCTCCCTACGGGTAATGAGCAGTTCTTC
clone size: .; D gene: .; J gene: TRBJ2-7; V gene: TRBV19; CDR3 protein: CASSRQDLSYEQYF; CDR3 DNA: TGTGCCAGTAGTAGACAGGACCTCTCCTACGAGCAGTACTTC
clone size: .; D gene: .; J gene: TRBJ1-2; V gene: TRBV12-3/TRBV12-4; CDR3 protein: CASSLWDTRANYGYTF; CDR3 DNA: TGTGCCAGCAGTTTATGGGACACACGAGCTAACTATGGCTACACCTTC
clone size: .; D gene: .; J gene: TRBJ2-1; V gene: TRBV20-1; CDR3 protein: CSARQVGGGEQFF; CDR3 DNA: TGCAGTGCTCGACAGGTAGGGGGTGGTGAGCAGTTCTTC
clone size: .; D gene: TRBD1; J gene: TRBJ2-7; V gene: TRBV23-1; CDR3 protein: CASLPEGTDNPSNEQYF; CDR3 DNA: TGCGCCAGCCTTCCGGAAGGGACAGACAATCCCTCCAACGAGCAGTACTTC
clone size: few; D gene: .; J gene: TRBJ2-1; V gene: TRBV7-6; CDR3 protein: CASSRLGGGSSYNEQFF; CDR3 DNA: TGTGCCAGCAGCCGACTGGGGGGTGGGAGCTCCTACAATGAGCAGTTCTTC
clone size: once; D gene: .; J gene: TRBJ2-3; V gene: TRBV20-1; CDR3 protein: CSARAPKTDTQYF; CDR3 DNA: TGCAGTGCTAGAGCCCCCAAGACAGATACGCAGTATTTT
clone size: .; D gene: .; J gene: TRBJ2-1; V gene: TRBV23-1; CDR3 protein: CASSQSQRSYNEQFF; CDR3 DNA: TGCGCCAGCAGTCAATCACAACGCTCCTACAATGAGCAGTTCTTC
clone size: .; D gene: .; J gene: TRBJ1-5; V gene: TRBV2; CDR3 protein: CASSEAVAGNQPQHF; CDR3 DNA: TGTGCCAGCAGTGAAGCGGTGGCAGGGAATCAGCCCCAGCATTTT
clone size: .; D gene: .; J gene: TRBJ2-5; V gene: TRBV29-1; CDR3 protein: CSVENHGLETQYF; CDR3 DNA: TGCAGCGTTGAAAACCATGGCCTGGAGACCCAGTACTTC
clone size: .; D gene: TRBD1; J gene: TRBJ1-2; V gene: TRBV11-2; CDR3 protein: CASSLSTGDGYTF; CDR3 DNA: TGTGCCAGCAGCTTAAGCACAGGGGATGGCTACACCTTC
clone size: .; D gene: .; J gene: TRBJ2-3; V gene: TRBV20-1; CDR3 protein: CSAGRTDTQYF; CDR3 DNA: TGCAGTGCTGGACGGACAGATACGCAGTATTTT
clone size: .; D gene: TRBD1; J gene: TRBJ2-5; V gene: TRBV7-7; CDR3 protein: CASSWGTGRGTQYF; CDR3 DNA: TGTGCCAGCAGCTGGGGGACAGGGCGTGGGACCCAGTACTTC
clone size: .; D gene: .; J gene: TRBJ1-5; V gene: TRBV29-1; CDR3 protein: CSVENPRGGPQHF; CDR3 DNA: TGCAGCGTTGAAAACCCCCGGGGCGGGCCCCAGCATTTT
clone size: .; D gene: .; J gene: TRBJ2-1; V gene: TRBV20-1; CDR3 protein: CSARRGNSYNEQFF; CDR3 DNA: TGCAGTGCTAGAAGGGGTAACTCCTACAATGAGCAGTTCTTC
clone size: .; D gene: .; J gene: TRBJ1-1; V gene: TRBV20-1; CDR3 protein: CSASRTTEAFF; CDR3 DNA: TGCAGTGCTAGCCGGACAACTGAAGCTTTCTTT
clone size: .; D gene: .; J gene: TRBJ1-6; V gene: TRBV5-1; CDR3 protein: CASSRSLGGRYNSPLHF; CDR3 DNA: TGCGCCAGCAGCCGATCGTTAGGTGGTCGTTATAATTCACCCCTCCACTTT
clone size: .; D gene: .; J gene: TRBJ2-3; V gene: TRBV27; CDR3 protein: CASSQAAPDTQYF; CDR3 DNA: TGTGCCAGCAGTCAGGCTGCCCCAGATACGCAGTATTTT
clone size: .; D gene: .; J gene: TRBJ1-1; V gene: TRBV12-3/TRBV12-4; CDR3 protein: CASSSYGFEAFF; CDR3 DNA: TGTGCCAGCAGTTCCTACGGGTTCGAAGCTTTCTTT
clone size: .; D gene: TRBD1; J gene: TRBJ1-4; V gene: TRBV20-1; CDR3 protein: CSASRDRGQEKLFF; CDR3 DNA: TGCAGTGCCAGCCGGGACAGGGGGCAGGAAAAACTGTTTTTT
clone size: .; D gene: TRBD1; J gene: TRBJ2-7; V gene: TRBV27; CDR3 protein: CASSRTGSGYEQYF; CDR3 DNA: TGTGCCAGCAGTCGGACAGGGTCGGGCTACGAGCAGTACTTC
clone size: .; D gene: .; J gene: TRBJ2-3; V gene: TRBV20-1; CDR3 protein: CSASRTDTDTQYF; CDR3 DNA: TGCAGTGCTAGTCGGACAGACACAGATACGCAGTATTTT
clone size: .; D gene: TRBD1; J gene: TRBJ1-6; V gene: TRBV7-9; CDR3 protein: CASSLITGTGNSPLHF; CDR3 DNA: TGTGCCAGCAGCCTGATTACCGGGACAGGGAATTCACCCCTCCACTTT
clone size: .; D gene: .; J gene: TRBJ2-3; V gene: TRBV7-3; CDR3 protein: CASSLNSLSSTDTQYF; CDR3 DNA: TGTGCCAGCAGCTTAAACAGCCTATCATCCACAGATACGCAGTATTTT
clone size: .; D gene: .; J gene: TRBJ2-2; V gene: TRBV12-3/TRBV12-4; CDR3 protein: CASSLQPGELFF; CDR3 DNA: TGTGCCAGCAGTTTACAGCCCGGGGAGCTGTTTTTT
clone size: .; D gene: TRBD2; J gene: TRBJ2-7; V gene: TRBV7-8; CDR3 protein: CASSAGTSGSYEQYF; CDR3 DNA: TGTGCCAGCAGCGCCGGGACTAGCGGCTCCTACGAGCAGTACTTC
clone size: .; D gene: TRBD2; J gene: TRBJ2-1; V gene: TRBV7-2; CDR3 protein: CASSPSGAVAGGREQFF; CDR3 DNA: TGTGCCAGCAGCCCTTCGGGGGCGGTAGCGGGAGGGCGGGAGCAGTTCTTC
clone size: .; D gene: .; J gene: TRBJ2-7; V gene: TRBV4-1; CDR3 protein: CASSQSAKLPTYEQYF; CDR3 DNA: TGCGCCAGCAGCCAATCTGCCAAACTCCCCACCTACGAGCAGTACTTC
clone size: .; D gene: .; J gene: TRBJ1-3; V gene: TRBV29-1; CDR3 protein: CSVIAAVSGNTIYF; CDR3 DNA: TGCAGCGTTATCGCGGCAGTCTCTGGAAACACCATATATTTT
clone size: .; D gene: .; J gene: TRBJ2-7; V gene: TRBV9; CDR3 protein: CASSPWGGSHEQYF; CDR3 DNA: TGTGCCAGCAGCCCCTGGGGTGGCTCACACGAGCAGTACTTC
clone size: .; D gene: .; J gene: TRBJ2-3; V gene: TRBV9; CDR3 protein: CASSASTATDTQYF; CDR3 DNA: TGTGCCAGCAGCGCTTCAACAGCCACAGATACGCAGTATTTT
clone size: .; D gene: TRBD1; J gene: TRBJ2-4; V gene: TRBV24-1; CDR3 protein: CATSDPGGQYF; CDR3 DNA: TGTGCCACCAGTGATCCAGGGGGTCAGTACTTC
clone size: .; D gene: .; J gene: TRBJ2-3; V gene: TRBV7-9; CDR3 protein: CASSGQGDPHTDTQYF; CDR3 DNA: TGTGCCAGCAGTGGGCAGGGTGATCCACACACAGATACGCAGTATTTT
clone size: .; D gene: .; J gene: TRBJ1-5; V gene: TRBV24-1; CDR3 protein: CATSDGRQPQHF; CDR3 DNA: TGTGCCACCAGTGATGGAAGGCAGCCCCAGCATTTT
clone size: .; D gene: .; J gene: TRBJ2-7; V gene: TRBV3-1; CDR3 protein: CASSQEGQGTYEQYF; CDR3 DNA: TGTGCCAGCAGCCAAGAGGGGCAGGGAACCTACGAGCAGTACTTC
clone size: .; D gene: .; J gene: TRBJ2-3; V gene: TRBV4-1; CDR3 protein: CASSQDVITQYF; CDR3 DNA: TGCGCCAGCAGCCAAGATGTCATCACGCAGTATTTT
clone size: .; D gene: TRBD1; J gene: TRBJ1-2; V gene: TRBV12-3/TRBV12-4; CDR3 protein: CASSPRTGPIRPGGYTF; CDR3 DNA: TGTGCCAGCAGTCCAAGGACAGGGCCCATTCGCCCTGGTGGCTACACCTTC
clone size: .; D gene: .; J gene: TRBJ1-1; V gene: TRBV5-1; CDR3 protein: CASRAGANTEAFF; CDR3 DNA: TGCGCCAGCAGGGCGGGGGCTAACACTGAAGCTTTCTTT
clone size: .; D gene: .; J gene: TRBJ1-1; V gene: TRBV9; CDR3 protein: CASSRGLTEAFF; CDR3 DNA: TGTGCCTCCTCACGGGGGCTCACTGAAGCTTTCTTT